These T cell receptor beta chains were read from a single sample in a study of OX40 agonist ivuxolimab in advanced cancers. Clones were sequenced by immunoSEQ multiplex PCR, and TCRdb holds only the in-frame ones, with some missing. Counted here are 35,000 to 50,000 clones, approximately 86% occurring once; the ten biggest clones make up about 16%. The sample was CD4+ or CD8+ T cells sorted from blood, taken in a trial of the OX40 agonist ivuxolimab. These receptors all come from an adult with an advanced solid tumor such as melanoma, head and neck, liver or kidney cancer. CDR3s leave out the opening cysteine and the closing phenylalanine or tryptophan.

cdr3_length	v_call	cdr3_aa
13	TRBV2	ASSPRERRGETQY
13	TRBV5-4	ASSPTSGRANEQF
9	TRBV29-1	SVNGLDTQY
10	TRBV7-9	ASSLGTQPQH
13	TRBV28	ASSFGGVMNTEAF
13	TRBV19	ASSISPAGNQPQH
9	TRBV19	ASSIYNEQF
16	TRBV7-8	ASSLAGWGRGADTEAF
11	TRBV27	ASSPMTDRDQH
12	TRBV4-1	ASSQEVWVNEQF
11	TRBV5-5	ASSLGDSYGYT
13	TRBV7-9	ASSALTGSGTEAF
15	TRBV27	ASTSGTQGLNMFGYT
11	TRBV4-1	ASSQELQGRQF
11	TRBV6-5	ASRRDDLYGYT
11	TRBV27	ASSLAGPGELF
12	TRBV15	ATSRGGSITEAF
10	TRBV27	ASSYSPNEQF
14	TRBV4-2	ASSQEVAGGRETQY
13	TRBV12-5	ASGFDRAGGSEAF
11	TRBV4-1	ASNQAVGGGAF
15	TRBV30	AWSVRPGERISYEQY
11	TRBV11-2	ASRMTGGEEAF
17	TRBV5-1	ASSPGGVGAGSYTDTQY
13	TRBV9	ASSALLTGISEAF
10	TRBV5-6	ASSFQGDTQY
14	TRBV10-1	ASSELGPGDNSPLH
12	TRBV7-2	ASSPTGWDQPQH
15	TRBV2	ASRAQFGTGTYQPQH
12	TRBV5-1	ASSLPGQPYGYT
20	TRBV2	ASKGFGGQRDERAFNTGELF
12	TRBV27	ASSFRGPNTEAF
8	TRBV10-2	ASSGSEAF
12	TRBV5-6	ASSLGQTYDGYT
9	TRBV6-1	ASRIGNEQF
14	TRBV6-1	ASSELPGGRADTQY
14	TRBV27	ASSPHSGRGYNEQF
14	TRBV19	ASSTFGGRGDQPQH